The 25 T cell receptor beta chains presented below share a single source sample, sequenced in a study of T cell repertoires in cytomegalovirus infection. No antigens are known for them. TCRdb ran MiXCR on the reads and lists one entry per CDR3 protein. The sample has approximately 770,000 distinct CDR3 sequences, about 29% seen once. The specimen comprised cultured CD8+ T cells from PBMCs, sampled from culture after CMV antigen stimulation. These receptors all stem from a human donor in good health (CMV status not recorded). Some clones in this sample may be carry-over from other donors' samples.

This chain connects TRBV27 to TRBJ2-7; 9 positions agree with TRBD1. The CDR3 totals 15 residues. V lost 6 bases to trimming and J lost 4 bases; unmatched junction nucleotides: 10. Germline CDR1 is MNHEY and CDR2 is SMNVEV (reference sequence). The CDR3 nucleotides are TGTGCCAGCAGAGCTGACCGGGACAGGGTTTACGAGCAGTACTTC. It is translated as CASRADRDRVYEQYF.

The chain couples TRBV7-8 to TRBJ2-7; 10 positions match TRBD2. Germline V gene sequence: CDR1 SGHVS, CDR2 FQNEAQ. With V trimmed by 1 base and J by 3 bases, 3 bases remained unmatched. The CDR3 length is 15 residues. The CDR3 DNA reads as TGTGCCAGCAGCTTAGAGCGGGGGGGCCTCTACGAGCAGTACTTC. It is translated as CASSLERGGLYEQYF.

This clonotype was seen a handful of times. V and J are TRBV4-2 and TRBJ2-3; D not certain. The germline V gene encodes CDR1 LGHNA and CDR2 YNFKEQ. The CDR3 loop spans 16 amino acids. Trimming stripped 0 bases from V and 2 bases from J, with 12 bases between. The CDR3 sequence: CASSQEGLGTTDTQYF. Here the CDR3 DNA reads TGTGCCAGCAGCCAAGAAGGGCTGGGTACCACAGATACGCAGTATTTT.

This sequence joins TRBV6-5 and TRBJ2-3; no clear D. Trimming took off 2 bases at V and 0 bases at J, with 9 bases between the two ends. CDR1 MNHEY and CDR2 SVGAGI come from the germline V gene. There are 15 residues in the CDR3. The CDR3, as DNA: TGTGCCAGCAGTTACGCGAGTACTAGCACAGATACGCAGTATTTT. As protein: CASSYASTSTDTQYF.

The chain is built from TRBV2 and TRBJ2-7; D not resolved. Germline V lookup: CDR1 SNHLY, CDR2 FYNNEI. Trimming took 2 bases from V and 0 from J, leaving 8 bases between them. The CDR3 loop spans 14 amino acids. The CDR3 nucleotides are TGTGCCAGCAGTGAAACCTCGGGCTCCTACGAGCAGTACGTC. It yields the protein CASSETSGSYEQYV.

This clonotype was seen a handful of times. The chain links TRBV4-1 to TRBJ1-1; D ambiguous. The CDR3 is 15 amino acids. The germline gives CDR1 MGHRA, CDR2 YSYEKL. Deletions cut 1 base from V and 0 bases from J, with 9 bases between. In DNA, the CDR3 is TGCGCCAGCAGCCAAGTCCGCAACATGAACACTGAAGCTTTCTTT. As protein: CASSQVRNMNTEAFF.

The table lists this clonotype with a few counts. This chain uses TRBV7-9 with TRBJ2-2; 11 nucleotides align to TRBD1. The germline V gene has CDR1 SEHNR and CDR2 FQNEAQ (reference sequence). Unmatched junction bases numbered 12, after V lost 4 bases and J lost 5 bases. This CDR3 is built from 18 residues. Written as DNA, the CDR3 is TGTGCCAGCAGCTCACCGCCCGGACAGGGGGCGCGAACCGGGGAGCTGTTTTTT. Amino acids: CASSSPPGQGARTGELFF.

The chain recombines TRBV7-9 with TRBJ2-1; no clear D. The length of the CDR3 is 15 residues. Deletions cut 6 bases from V and 5 bases from J, with 17 bases between. Germline V gene data show CDR1 as SEHNR and CDR2 as FQNEAQ (reference sequence). This chain's CDR3 is CASSPQMRRDNEQFF. In DNA, the CDR3 is TGTGCCAGCAGTCCCCAGATGAGACGGGACAATGAGCAGTTCTTC.

V usage is TRBV6-2 or TRBV6-3 and J usage is TRBJ2-1; 10 bases are a match to TRBD2. Germline CDR1 MNHEY, CDR2 SVGEGT. The CDR3 loop spans 15 amino acids. This chain's CDR3 is CATSGALEIYNEQFF. The DNA for the CDR3 is TGTGCTACTAGCGGGGCCTTAGAGATCTACAATGAGCAGTTCTTC.

This clonotype showed up just a few times. The CDR3 DNA reads TGTGCCAGCAGTCTTACAGGGCCCGGGGGCACTGAAGCTTTCTTT. Its protein product is CASSLTGPGGTEAFF. The rearrangement joins TRBV7-2 to TRBJ1-1; a weak D match, TRBD1 (6 bases). Germline V gene lookup returns CDR1 SGHTA and CDR2 FQGNSA. Trimming cost V 6 bases and J 4 bases, with 18 bases left between them. There are 15 residues in the CDR3. The full variable domain, with the rest looked up from reference TRBV7-2 and TRBJ1-1, is GAGVSQSPSNKVTEKGKDVELRCDPISGHTALYWYRQSLGQGLEFLIYFQGNSAPDKSGLPSDRFSAERTGGSVSTLTIQRTQQEDSAVYLCASSLTGPGGTEAFFGQGTRLTVV.

This clonotype was recorded once. This sequence joins TRBV29-1 and TRBJ1-4; D gene uncertain. CDR3 length: 15 residues. Germline lookup yields CDR1 SQVTM and CDR2 ANQGSEA. Trimming left V 0 bases short and J 6 bases short, with 14 bases between. CDR3 bases: TGCAGCGTTGAAGACGACCGGGCCGCCGATGAAAAACTGTTTTTT. It specifies CSVEDDRAADEKLFF. The variable domain in full, with the rest retrieved from reference TRBV29-1 and TRBJ1-4, is SAVISQKPSRDICQRGTSLTIQCQVDSQVTMMFWYRQQPGQSLTLIATANQGSEATYESGFVIDKFPISRPNLTFSTLTVSNMSPEDSSIYLCSVEDDRAADEKLFFGSGTQLSVL.

There are many counts of this clonotype. This chain links TRBV7-8 with TRBJ2-1; no firm D call. Trimming stripped 1 base from V and 2 bases from J, with 9 bases between. The CDR3 covers 15 residues. CDR1 is SGHVS and CDR2 is FQNEAQ in the germline V gene. The CDR3 nucleotides read TGTGCCAGCAGCTTAGTTGGGGTTACCTACAATGAGCAGTTCTTC. Its protein is CASSLVGVTYNEQFF.

The sample holds a few counts of this clonotype. The rearrangement joins TRBV7-9 to TRBJ2-1; D is undetermined. V was shortened by 5 bases and J by 6 bases, with 14 bases between the two germline ends. CDR1 is SEHNR and CDR2 is FQNEAQ in the germline V gene (reference sequence). The CDR3 loop spans 14 amino acids. CDR3 sequence reads: CASSKSLASNEQFF. The CDR3 nucleotides read TGTGCCAGCAGCAAAAGCTTAGCTTCCAATGAGCAGTTCTTC.

The genes are TRBV27 and TRBJ2-7; possible D gene TRBD2, 6 bases. CDR1 and CDR2 (germline): MNHEY, SMNVEV (reference sequence). The germline V and J ends were trimmed by 6 bases and 4 bases, with 16 bases remaining between them. The CDR3 totals 14 residues. The chain's CDR3 is CASRPMGLIYEQYF. The CDR3 DNA sequence: TGTGCCAGCAGACCTATGGGACTCATTTACGAGCAGTACTTC.

This clonotype was observed a handful of times. One end of the junction does not line up with germline, which may come from a read error. The CDR3 DNA reads as TGTGCCAGCAGTTACGGGGGACAGTATGACTACACCTTC. It codes for CASSYGGQYDYTF. This sequence joins TRBV6-5 and TRBJ1-2, with 7 nucleotides matching TRBD1. The germline gives CDR1 MNHEY, CDR2 SVGAGI. CDR3 length: 13 residues.

This clonotype was observed a handful of times. This may arise from a read error, as a much more abundant clone is one base away. The CDR3: CASSSQGINTEAFF. CDR3 nucleotides: TGTGCCAGCAGCTCACAGGGGATTAACACTGAAGCTTTCTTT. The chain links TRBV7-9 to TRBJ1-1; TRBD1 matches at 7 bases. The CDR3 sequence is 14 residues long. Germline CDR1 and CDR2: SEHNR and FQNEAQ (reference sequence). The V segment lost 4 bases and the J segment 2 bases; nucleotides outside the gene matches: 4.

This rearrangement joins TRBV19 to TRBJ1-5, with D possibly matching TRBD1 (5 bases). The germline gives CDR1 LNHDA, CDR2 SQIVND (reference sequence). The CDR3 is 15 amino acids. The V end lost 2 bases, the J end lost 4 bases, and 12 bases lay between the germline ends. The chain's CDR3 is CASSIPGGGNQPQHF. The CDR3 DNA sequence: TGTGCCAGTAGTATACCGGGGGGGGGTAATCAGCCCCAGCATTTT.

The chain uses TRBV4-2 and TRBJ2-7; the match to TRBD1 covers 8 bases. This CDR3 is built from 18 residues. The V and J ends lost 1 base and 0 bases, in that order; junction bases with no gene match: 11. Germline-derived CDR1 and CDR2 are LGHNA and YNFKEQ. CDR3 coding DNA: TGTGCCAGCAGCCAAGCTCTCGGGGGCAGGGGGCTCTCCTACGAGCAGTACGTC. Translating gives CASSQALGGRGLSYEQYV.

This clonotype was detected a few times. This chain's CDR3 is CASSRETSTYTDTQYF. The CDR3 DNA sequence: TGTGCCAGTAGTAGGGAGACTAGCACCTACACAGATACGCAGTATTTT. The chain has TRBV19 and TRBJ2-3; 7 nucleotides align to TRBD2. With 4 bases clipped from V and 2 bases from J, the junction kept 9 bases outside the gene matches. CDR1 LNHDA and CDR2 SQIVND come from the germline V gene (reference sequence). The CDR3 spans 16 residues.

The chain links TRBV7-9 to TRBJ2-1; 9 bases are a match to TRBD1. V shed 11 bases, J shed 7 bases, and the junction held 9 bases outside the gene matches. The CDR3 runs to 13 residues. Germline V CDR1 and CDR2: SEHNR, FQNEAQ (reference sequence). The chain's CDR3 is CAGGGQGMNEQFF. The CDR3 nucleotides read TGTGCCGGTGGGGGACAGGGTATGAATGAGCAGTTCTTC.

In this sample, this clonotype turned up a few times. The genes are TRBV27 and TRBJ1-5; TRBD1 aligns across 7 bases. V lost 8 bases to trimming and J lost 3 bases; unmatched junction nucleotides: 10. CDR3 length equals 15 residues. The germline CDR1 and CDR2 sequences are MNHEY and SMNVEV (reference sequence). The CDR3 here is CASGYRDRVNQPQHF. In DNA, the CDR3 is TGTGCCAGCGGCTATCGAGACAGGGTCAATCAGCCCCAGCATTTT.

This clonotype was seen more than once but under ten times. The rearrangement joins TRBV4-2 to TRBJ1-3; perhaps TRBD1 as D (6 bases). The CDR3 is made up of 17 amino acids. The V end lost 0 bases, the J end lost 2 bases, and 14 bases lay between the germline ends. Germline assignment: CDR1 LGHNA and CDR2 YNFKEQ. CDR3 in DNA: TGTGCCAGCAGCCAAGATGGAGACTGGACAGCTGGAAACACCATATATTTT. As protein: CASSQDGDWTAGNTIYF.

For this clonotype: A junction boundary mismatches the germline segment, possibly from a read error. The genes are TRBV6-2 or TRBV6-3 and TRBJ1-1; the D is unclear. Germline V gene data show CDR1 as MNHEY and CDR2 as SVGEGT. This CDR3 spans 13 amino acids. The CDR3 nucleotides are TGTGCCAGCAGTTACTCCGAGAACACTGAAGCTATCTTT. Translated, it gives CASSYSENTEAIF.

The rearrangement uses TRBV13 and TRBJ2-1, with D maybe TRBD1 (5 bases). Germline CDR1 is PRHDT and CDR2 is FYEKMQ (reference sequence). The CDR3 contains 15 residues. V was pared by 3 bases and J by 4 bases, with 13 bases between. CDR3 DNA: TGTGCCAGCAGCTTTTCCGGACACCCATACAATGAGCAGTTCTTC. It specifies CASSFSGHPYNEQFF. Complete variable domain (other parts from reference TRBV13 and TRBJ2-1): AAGVIQSPRHLIKEKRETATLKCYPIPRHDTVYWYQQGPGQDPQFLISFYEKMQSDKGSIPDRFSAQQFSDYHSELNMSSLELGDSALYFCASSFSGHPYNEQFFGPGTRLTVL.

The chain has TRBV5-1 and TRBJ2-1, with TRBD1 matching over 10 bases. The CDR3 is 16 amino acids. CDR1 and CDR2 from the germline V gene are SGHRS and YFSETQ. V lost 6 bases to trimming and J lost 3 bases; unmatched junction nucleotides: 9. The CDR3 sequence: CASTGGTGDLYNEQFF. The CDR3 coding sequence is TGCGCCAGCACCGGGGGGACAGGGGATCTCTACAATGAGCAGTTCTTC.